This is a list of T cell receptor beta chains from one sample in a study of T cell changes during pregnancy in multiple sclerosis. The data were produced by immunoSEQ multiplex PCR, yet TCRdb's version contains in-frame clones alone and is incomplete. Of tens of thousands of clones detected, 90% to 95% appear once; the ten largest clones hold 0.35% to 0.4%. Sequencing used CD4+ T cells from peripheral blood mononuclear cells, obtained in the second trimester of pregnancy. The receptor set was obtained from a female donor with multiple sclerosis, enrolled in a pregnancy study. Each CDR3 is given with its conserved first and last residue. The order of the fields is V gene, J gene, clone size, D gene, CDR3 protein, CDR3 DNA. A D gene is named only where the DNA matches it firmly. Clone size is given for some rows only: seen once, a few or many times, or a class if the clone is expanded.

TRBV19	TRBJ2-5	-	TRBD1	CASTYTTGEWETQYF	TGTGCCAGTACCTATACGACAGGGGAGTGGGAGACCCAGTACTTC
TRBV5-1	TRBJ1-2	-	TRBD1	CASSGDRNGYTF	TGCGCCAGCAGCGGGGACAGAAATGGCTACACCTTC
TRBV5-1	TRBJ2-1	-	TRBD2	CASSFGLAGDNEQFF	TGCGCCAGCAGCTTCGGCCTAGCGGGAGATAATGAGCAGTTCTTC
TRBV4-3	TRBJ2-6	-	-	CASSQEWRVAGANVLTF	TGCGCCAGCAGCCAAGAATGGAGGGTCGCTGGGGCCAACGTCCTGACTTTC
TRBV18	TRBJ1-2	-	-	CASSPSFGYTF	TGTGCCAGCTCACCATCTTTTGGCTACACCTTC
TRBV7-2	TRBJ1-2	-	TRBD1	CASSQDRGRDYGYTF	TGTGCCAGCAGCCAGGACAGGGGGCGCGACTATGGCTACACCTTC
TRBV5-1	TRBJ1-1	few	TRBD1	CASSTGQGTEAFF	TGCGCCAGCAGCACCGGACAGGGCACTGAAGCTTTCTTT
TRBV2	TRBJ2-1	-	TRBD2	CASRGTSGVDEQFF	TGTGCCAGCAGGGGGACTAGCGGGGTCGATGAGCAGTTCTTC
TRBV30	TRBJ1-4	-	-	CAWSLRGGKLFF	TGTGCCTGGAGTCTCCGGGGGGGAAAACTGTTTTTT
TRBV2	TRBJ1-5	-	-	CASSGVQGGYQPQHF	TGTGCCAGCAGTGGCGTGCAGGGTGGATATCAGCCCCAGCATTTT
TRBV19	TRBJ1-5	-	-	CASSIDRNSNSNQPQHF	TGTGCCAGTAGTATAGATAGGAACAGCAATAGCAATCAGCCCCAGCATTTT
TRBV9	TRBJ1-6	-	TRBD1	CASSVGTGGFNSPLHF	TGTGCCAGCAGCGTCGGGACAGGGGGATTTAATTCACCCCTCCACTTT
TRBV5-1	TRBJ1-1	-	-	CASSLAPQGSGTEAFF	TGCGCCAGCAGCTTGGCCCCTCAGGGGAGCGGCACTGAAGCTTTCTTT
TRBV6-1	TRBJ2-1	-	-	CASSGAGSTYNEQFF	TGTGCCAGCAGTGGAGCGGGTAGCACCTACAATGAGCAGTTCTTC